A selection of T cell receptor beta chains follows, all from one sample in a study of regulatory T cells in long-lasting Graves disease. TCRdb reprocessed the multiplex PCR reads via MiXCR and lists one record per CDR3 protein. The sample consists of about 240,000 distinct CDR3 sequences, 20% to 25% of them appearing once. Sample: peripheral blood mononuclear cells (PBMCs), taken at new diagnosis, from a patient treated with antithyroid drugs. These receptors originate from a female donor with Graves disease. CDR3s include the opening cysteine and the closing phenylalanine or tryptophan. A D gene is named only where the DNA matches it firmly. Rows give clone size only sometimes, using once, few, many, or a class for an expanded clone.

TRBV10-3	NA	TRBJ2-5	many	TGTGCCATCAGGGGGGAACAAGAGACCCAGTACTTC	CAIRGEQETQYF
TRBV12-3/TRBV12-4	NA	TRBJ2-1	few	TGTGCCAGCAGTTACGGGGGATCTGGGAGTGAGCAGTTCTTC	CASSYGGSGSEQFF
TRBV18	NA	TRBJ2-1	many	TGTGCCAGCTCGCCCCTCCAGGGGCTCGGTGAGCAGTTCTTC	CASSPLQGLGEQFF
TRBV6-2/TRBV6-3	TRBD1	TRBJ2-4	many	TGTGCCAGCACGACAGGGGGGATGCAAAACATTCAGTACTTC	CASTTGGMQNIQYF
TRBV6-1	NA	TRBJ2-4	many	TGTGCCAGCTCTCCTTTAGCCAAAAACATTCAGTACTTC	CASSPLAKNIQYF
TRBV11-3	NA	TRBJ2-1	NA	TGTGCCAGCAGCCAAGATGTCGCCCCCTACAATGAGCAGTTCTTC	CASSQDVAPYNEQFF
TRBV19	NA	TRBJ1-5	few	TGTGCCAGTACCCCGCCGGGGGGCTATCAGCCCCAGCATTTT	CASTPPGGYQPQHF
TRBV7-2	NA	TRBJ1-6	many	TGTGCCAGCAGCCGCGGACAAAATAATTCACCCCTCCACTTT	CASSRGQNNSPLHF
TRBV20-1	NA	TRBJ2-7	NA	TGCAGTGCTAGGTCCCCTACCCGAGCCCACGAGCAGTACTTC	CSARSPTRAHEQYF
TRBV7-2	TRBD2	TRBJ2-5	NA	TGTGCCAGCACACGGGGGGGGGGGGAGACCCAGTACTTC	CASTRGGGETQYF
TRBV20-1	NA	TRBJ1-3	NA	TGCAGTGCTAGAAGAAGGACAGCTGGAAACACCATATATTTT	CSARRRTAGNTIYF
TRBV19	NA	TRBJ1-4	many	TGTGCCAGTAGTATCCGGGACTTAGGCGAAAAACTGTTTTTT	CASSIRDLGEKLFF
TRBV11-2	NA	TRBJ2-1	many	TGTGCCAGCAGCTTAGTCAGATTTGGCAATGAGCAGTTCTTC	CASSLVRFGNEQFF
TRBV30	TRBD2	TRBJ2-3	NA	TGTGCCTGGTCGACTAGCGGGACGACAGATACGCAGTATTTT	CAWSTSGTTDTQYF
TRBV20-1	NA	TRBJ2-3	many	TGCAGTGCCACCTCTCGGGTACAGGGAACAGATACGCAGTATTTT	CSATSRVQGTDTQYF
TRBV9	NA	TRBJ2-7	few	TGTGCCAGCAGCGTAAGGAGCAATGGGGGTGTCCACGAGCAGTACTTC	CASSVRSNGGVHEQYF
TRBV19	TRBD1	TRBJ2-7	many	TGTGCCAGCGCCCGACAGGGGAGCTCCTACGAGCAGTACTTC	CASARQGSSYEQYF
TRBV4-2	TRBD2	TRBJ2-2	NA	TGTGCCAGCAGCCCGGCCGGGACTAGCGGGGGCGGCGGGGAGCTGTTTTTT	CASSPAGTSGGGGELFF
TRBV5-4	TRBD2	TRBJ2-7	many	TGTGCCAGCAGCTTGGGACTAGCGGAGAGGGGTTCCTACGAGCAGTACTTC	CASSLGLAERGSYEQYF
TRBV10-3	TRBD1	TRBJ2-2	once	TGTGCCATCAGTGGACAGGGATCGAGCACCGGGGAGCTGTTTTTT	CAISGQGSSTGELFF
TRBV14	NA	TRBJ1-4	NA	TGTGCCAGCAGCCGAACCAGGGGCTTCGGTGCAACTAATGAAAAACTGTTTTTT	CASSRTRGFGATNEKLFF
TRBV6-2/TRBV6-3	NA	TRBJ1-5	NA	TGTGCCAGCAGTTACCGGGGGGGATCCCAGCATTTT	CASSYRGGSQHF
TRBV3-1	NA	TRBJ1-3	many	TGTGCCAGCAGCCAAGAAGACTCTGGAAACACCATATATTTT	CASSQEDSGNTIYF
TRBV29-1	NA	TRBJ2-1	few	TGCAGCGCCGGGGGCTCTGGAAAAGGCTCCTACAATGAGCAGTTCTTC	CSAGGSGKGSYNEQFF
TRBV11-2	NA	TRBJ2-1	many	TGTGCCAGCAGCCTTTCTAGGGGTGAGCAGTTCTTC	CASSLSRGEQFF
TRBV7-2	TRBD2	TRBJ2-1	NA	TGTGCCAGCAGCCGCGGACTAGCGGGCCTAGGGGAGCAGTTCTTC	CASSRGLAGLGEQFF
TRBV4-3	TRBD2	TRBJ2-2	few	TGCGCCAGCAGCCAAGGTGTCGGGGGGGCCGACGGGGAGCTGTTTTTT	CASSQGVGGADGELFF
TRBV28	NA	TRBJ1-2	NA	TGTGCCAGCAGTTTCTCGGGGAACTATGGCTACGCCTTC	CASSFSGNYGYAF
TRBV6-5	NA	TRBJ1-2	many	TGTGCCAGCAGTTACTCCAGCGGCCAGTCGGCGAACTATGGCTACACCTTC	CASSYSSGQSANYGYTF
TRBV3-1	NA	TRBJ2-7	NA	TGTGCCAGCAGCCCCCACTACTACAGCTACGAGCAGTACTTC	CASSPHYYSYEQYF
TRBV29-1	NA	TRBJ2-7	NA	TGCAGCGTCCAAGAAGGGCCCTACGAGCAGTACTTC	CSVQEGPYEQYF
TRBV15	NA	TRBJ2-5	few	TGTGCCACCAGCAGAGATTTGGGAGGTGAGACCCAGTACTTC	CATSRDLGGETQYF
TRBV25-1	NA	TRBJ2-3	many	TGTGCCAGCAGTGAAGCGGCTACGGGGGCGTCAGATACGCAGTATTTT	CASSEAATGASDTQYF
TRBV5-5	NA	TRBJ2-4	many	TGTGCCAGCGGAGGGAAGATGACAGTGGAAAACATTCAGTACTTC	CASGGKMTVENIQYF
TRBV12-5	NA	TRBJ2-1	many	TGTGCTAGTGGCCCTCTAGGGAGCTCCTACAATGAGCAGTTCTTC	CASGPLGSSYNEQFF
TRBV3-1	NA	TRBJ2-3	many	TGTGCCAGCAGCCAAGTCCTCCCAGAGAGATGGTATTTT	CASSQVLPERWYF
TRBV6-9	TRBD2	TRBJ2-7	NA	TGTGCCAGCAGTTATCGACCTCAGTGGACTAGCGGGAGAAACTTGAACGAGCAGTACTTC	CASSYRPQWTSGRNLNEQYF
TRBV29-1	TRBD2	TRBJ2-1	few	TGCAGCGTTGAACCGGCGGGGGGGTACAATGAGCAGTTCTTC	CSVEPAGGYNEQFF
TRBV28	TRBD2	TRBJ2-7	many	TGTGCCAGCAGTTTAGGGCGGGGGTTAACCTACGAGCAGTACTTC	CASSLGRGLTYEQYF
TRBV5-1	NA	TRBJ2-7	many	TGCGCCAGCAGCGGTACAGGGACCTACGAGCAGTACTTC	CASSGTGTYEQYF
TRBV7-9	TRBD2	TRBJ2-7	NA	TGTGCCAGCAGCCTGACTAGCGGGGACTACGAGCAGTACTTC	CASSLTSGDYEQYF
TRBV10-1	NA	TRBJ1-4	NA	TGCGCCAGCAGTAACAGTAATGAAAAACTGTTTTTT	CASSNSNEKLFF
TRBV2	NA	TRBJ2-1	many	TGTGCCGGAGACATAGGACGAGCCGAGCAGTTCTTC	CAGDIGRAEQFF
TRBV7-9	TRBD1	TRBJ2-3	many	TGTGCCAGCAGCTTACGTAGGACAGGGCTCGGCACAGATACGCAGTATTTT	CASSLRRTGLGTDTQYF
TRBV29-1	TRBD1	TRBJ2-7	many	TGCAGCGTTGACAGAAGGGGGCGCATCAACGAGCAGTACTTC	CSVDRRGRINEQYF
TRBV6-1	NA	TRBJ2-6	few	TGTGCCAGCAATAAAGAGTCTGGGGCCAACGTCCTGACTTTC	CASNKESGANVLTF
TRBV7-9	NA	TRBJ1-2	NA	TGTGCCAGCAGCCGGGGGCGGGATCTACATGGCTACACCTTC	CASSRGRDLHGYTF